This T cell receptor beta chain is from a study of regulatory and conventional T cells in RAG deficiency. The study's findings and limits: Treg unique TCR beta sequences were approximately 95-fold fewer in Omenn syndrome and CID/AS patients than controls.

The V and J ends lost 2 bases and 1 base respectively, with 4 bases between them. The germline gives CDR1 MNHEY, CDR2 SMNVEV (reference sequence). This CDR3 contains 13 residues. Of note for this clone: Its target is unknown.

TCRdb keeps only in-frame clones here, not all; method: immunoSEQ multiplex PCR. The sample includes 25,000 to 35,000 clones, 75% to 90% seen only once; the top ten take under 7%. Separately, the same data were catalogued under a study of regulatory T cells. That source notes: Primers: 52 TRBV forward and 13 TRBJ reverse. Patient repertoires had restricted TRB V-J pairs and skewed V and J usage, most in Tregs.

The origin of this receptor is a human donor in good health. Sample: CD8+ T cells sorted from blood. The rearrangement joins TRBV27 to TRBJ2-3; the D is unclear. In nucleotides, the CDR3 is TGTGCCAGCAGTTTAAGGGGCACAGATACGCAGTATTTT. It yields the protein CASSLRGTDTQYF.